Following are 20 T cell receptor beta chains from one sample sequenced in a study of cytomegalovirus exposure and HLA in healthy donors. The PCR had 60 Vbeta and 13 Jbeta primers. TCRdb's table, derived via immunoSEQ multiplex PCR, lists solely in-frame clones and lacks some. There are 150,000 or so clones in the sample; about 70% occur only once, and more than 9% lies in the top ten. The sample comprised PBMCs. These receptors were obtained from a man aged 25 to 40 in good health and CMV-seropositive.

V and J are TRBV19 and TRBJ1-2, with 7 bases lining up with TRBD1. Trimming took 5 bases from V and 5 from J; bases not matched to a gene: 8. Germline CDR1 LNHDA, CDR2 SQIVND (reference sequence). There are 14 residues in the CDR3. CDR3 sequence: CASSAQGQKYGYTF. The CDR3, as DNA: TGTGCCAGTAGTGCCCAGGGACAGAAATATGGCTACACCTTC.

This clone has a single count. The chain carries TRBV6-5 and TRBJ2-5, with 14 nucleotides matching TRBD2. The junction had 2 bases not matched to a gene; V was cut back by 6 bases and J by 5 bases. Per the germline V gene, CDR1 is MNHEY and CDR2 is SVGAGI. This CDR3 spans 14 amino acids. The CDR3 region is CASRRLAGGETQYF. CDR3 sequence (DNA): TGTGCCAGCAGGCGACTAGCGGGAGGGGAGACCCAGTACTTC.

The rearrangement joins TRBV30 to TRBJ2-6, with 9 bases identical to TRBD2. The junction had 6 bases not matched to a gene; V was cut back by 0 bases and J by 3 bases. This CDR3 comprises 17 residues. The V gene's germline CDR1 is GTSNPN and CDR2 SVGIG (reference sequence). CDR3 sequence: CAWSVGLAGYGANVLTF. CDR3 sequence (DNA): TGTGCCTGGAGTGTAGGGCTAGCGGGATATGGGGCCAACGTCCTGACTTTC.

The chain carries TRBV6-6 and TRBJ2-7, with 7 bases matching TRBD1. With 6 bases clipped from V and 0 bases from J, the junction kept 8 bases outside the gene matches. Looked up from germline, CDR1 is MNHNY and CDR2 is SVGAGI (reference sequence). This CDR3 is 15 amino acids long. This CDR3 reads CASRPGQRSSYEQYF. The CDR3 bases are TGTGCCAGCAGACCGGGACAGCGAAGCTCCTACGAGCAGTACTTC.

V is TRBV6-5 and J is TRBJ1-2; 7 bases map to TRBD1. With V trimmed by 4 bases and J by 4 bases, 9 bases remained unmatched. CDR3 length equals 15 residues. Germline lookup yields CDR1 MNHEY and CDR2 SVGAGI. The CDR3 bases are TGTGCCAGCAGTTCGCCCGACAGGGCTGGCTATGGCTACACCTTC. Translated: CASSSPDRAGYGYTF.

V usage is TRBV19 and J usage is TRBJ2-5, with D maybe TRBD2 (7 bases). The germline gives CDR1 LNHDA, CDR2 SQIVND (reference sequence). This CDR3 comprises 15 residues. V lost 7 bases and J lost 4, with 19 bases in between. The CDR3 nucleotides read TGTGCCAGTAACCGGGGGGCGGGAGTGGTAGAGACCCAGTACTTC. Translating it yields CASNRGAGVVETQYF.

This clone has a handful of counts. This chain joins TRBV5-1 and TRBJ1-1; TRBD1 agrees at 7 bases. CDR3 length: 16 amino acids. V lost 2 bases, J lost 0 bases, and 7 bases stayed unmatched. CDR1 and CDR2 (germline): SGHRS, YFSETQ. The CDR3 DNA reads TGCGCCAGCAGCTTCAGGACAGGAGACATGAACACTGAAGCTTTCTTT. Its translation: CASSFRTGDMNTEAFF.

This clone appeared once. The chain links TRBV5-4 to TRBJ2-7; 10 positions agree with TRBD2. Germline CDR1 SGHNT, CDR2 YYREEE (reference sequence). This CDR3 comprises 15 residues. V lost 3 bases to trimming and J lost 2 bases; unmatched junction nucleotides: 5. The CDR3 region has the DNA TGTGCCAGCAGCTCCACTAGCGGGGACCCCTACGAGCAGTACTTC. Its protein is CASSSTSGDPYEQYF.

This chain joins TRBV4-1 and TRBJ2-7, with a weak D call TRBD2 (6 bases). This CDR3 has 17 residues. Trimming pared 0 bases from V and 4 bases from J, leaving 19 bases between. Germline CDR1 MGHRA, CDR2 YSYEKL. In nucleotides, the CDR3 is TGCGCCAGCAGCCAAGAACGGGCGGGACCACTCCAATACGAGCAGTACTTC. The encoded protein is CASSQERAGPLQYEQYF.

Comment on this clone: At one end the junction does not follow the germline gene, possibly because of a read error. The chain links TRBV6-1 to TRBJ1-1; D may be TRBD1 (5 bases). The CDR3 consists of 14 residues. Per the germline V gene, CDR1 is MNHNS and CDR2 is SASEGT. CDR3 region: CAISTGTVNTEAFF. CDR3 bases: TGTGCCATCAGTACCGGGACTGTGAACACTGAAGCTTTCTTT.

This clone was detected only a few times. CDR3 loop: CAITREGNEQFF. The CDR3 nucleotides are TGTGCCATCACCCGAGAGGGCAATGAGCAGTTCTTC. The gene calls are TRBV10-3 and TRBJ2-1, with a weak D call TRBD2 (5 bases). This CDR3 has 12 residues. V lost 7 bases, J lost 6 bases, and 10 bases lay in between. CDR1 is ENHRY, CDR2 SYGVKD, per germline.

The chain has TRBV6-5 and TRBJ1-1; TRBD1 is a possible D gene (5 bases). The CDR3 is 14 amino acids. Germline values: CDR1 MNHEY, CDR2 SVGAGI. Trimming took off 7 bases at V and 5 bases at J, with 17 bases between the two ends. The CDR3: CASTGGAGWTEAFF. In DNA, the CDR3 is TGTGCCAGCACCGGAGGGGCAGGGTGGACTGAAGCTTTCTTT.

V usage is TRBV7-9 and J usage is TRBJ2-7, with 7 bases aligning to TRBD1. This CDR3 is built from 16 residues. Germline V gene sequence: CDR1 SEHNR, CDR2 FQNEAQ (reference sequence). V lost 5 bases, J lost 2 bases, and 12 bases stayed unmatched. The DNA of the CDR3 is TGTGCCAGCAGCAGACCACCCCGGGACAGAACCTACGAGCAGTACTTC. Protein product: CASSRPPRDRTYEQYF.

The chain has TRBV6-5 and TRBJ2-7; 7 bases are a match to TRBD2. The J segment lost 7 bases and the V segment lost 2 bases, leaving 8 bases of the junction unmatched. CDR1 and CDR2 from the germline V gene are MNHEY and SVGAGI. CDR3 length equals 14 residues. The CDR3 here is CASSYRGRAGEQYF. In nucleotides, the CDR3 is TGTGCCAGCAGTTACAGAGGGAGGGCCGGGGAGCAGTACTTC.

This chain joins TRBV7-9 and TRBJ2-1; 8 bases match TRBD2. After removal of 7 bases from V and 8 bases from J, the junction contained 16 bases not matched to a gene. CDR1 and CDR2 from the germline V gene are SEHNR and FQNEAQ (reference sequence). The CDR3 is made up of 16 amino acids. The CDR3 loop reads CASMGIDGGRTDEQFF. Written as DNA, the CDR3 is TGTGCCAGCATGGGGATAGACGGCGGGAGGACGGATGAGCAGTTCTTC.

J is TRBJ2-2 and V is TRBV7-7, with D unresolved. Per the germline V gene, CDR1 is SSHAT and CDR2 is FNYEAQ (reference sequence). The V gene lost 5 bases and the J gene lost 3 bases, with 19 bases spanning the gap. CDR3 size: 17 residues. The chain's CDR3 is CASSRTSYDTYTGELFF. The CDR3 DNA reads as TGTGCCAGCAGCCGCACTTCTTACGACACATACACCGGGGAGCTGTTTTTT.

The J gene is TRBJ1-4, the V gene TRBV6-5, with D possibly matching TRBD1 (5 bases). V lost 4 bases, J lost 7 bases, and 13 bases lay in between. CDR1 is MNHEY, CDR2 SVGAGI, per germline. The CDR3 is 14 residues long. The CDR3 DNA reads as TGTGCCAGCAGTTGGACGCCGGGGGGTGAAAAACTGTTTTTT. The encoded protein is CASSWTPGGEKLFF.

The chain uses TRBV10-3 and TRBJ2-2; D is possibly TRBD1 (6 bases). This CDR3 spans 16 amino acids. Deletions cut 11 bases from V and 2 bases from J, with 21 bases between. Germline V gene sequence: CDR1 ENHRY, CDR2 SYGVKD. This chain's CDR3 is CALSDSHPSNTGELFF. CDR3 DNA: TGTGCCCTATCGGACAGTCACCCTTCAAACACCGGGGAGCTGTTTTTT.

The chain recombines TRBV28 with TRBJ2-7, with a weak D call TRBD1 (6 bases). This CDR3 contains 15 residues. The germline V and J ends were trimmed by 6 bases and 3 bases, with 18 bases remaining between them. Germline lookup yields CDR1 MDHEN and CDR2 SYDVKM. CDR3 coding DNA: TGTGCCAGCAGCCCCTGGGGGCAGGTGGACTACGAGCAGTACTTC. Translation: CASSPWGQVDYEQYF. Full variable domain (rest looked up from reference TRBV28 and TRBJ2-7): DVKVTQSSRYLVKRTGEKVFLECVQDMDHENMFWYRQDPGLGLRLIYFSYDVKMKEKGDIPEGYSVSREKKERFSLILESASTNQTSMYLCASSPWGQVDYEQYFGPGTRLTVT.

The V and J genes are TRBV30 and TRBJ2-7; 8 bases are a match to TRBD1. This CDR3 is built from 14 residues. Germline V lookup: CDR1 GTSNPN, CDR2 SVGIG (reference sequence). Trimming at V came to 0 bases and at J to 3 bases, leaving 4 bases not matched to a gene. The CDR3 spells CAWSVPGQGYEQYF. The DNA for the CDR3 is TGTGCCTGGAGTGTTCCTGGACAGGGCTACGAGCAGTACTTC.